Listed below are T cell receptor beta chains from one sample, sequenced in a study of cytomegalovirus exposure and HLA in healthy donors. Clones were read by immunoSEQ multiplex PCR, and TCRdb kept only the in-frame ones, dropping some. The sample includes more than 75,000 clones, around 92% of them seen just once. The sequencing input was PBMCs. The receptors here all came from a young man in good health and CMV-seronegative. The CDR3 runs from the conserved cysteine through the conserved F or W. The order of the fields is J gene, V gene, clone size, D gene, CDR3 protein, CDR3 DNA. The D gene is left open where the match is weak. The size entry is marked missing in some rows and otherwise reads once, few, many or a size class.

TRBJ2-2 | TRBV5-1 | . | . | CASSLVTRGTGELFF | TGCGCCAGCAGCTTGGTCACACGGGGGACCGGGGAGCTGTTTTTT
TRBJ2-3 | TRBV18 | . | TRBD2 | CASSPGTSGDTQYF | TGTGCCAGCTCACCGGGGACTAGCGGAGATACGCAGTATTTT
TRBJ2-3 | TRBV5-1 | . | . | CASSVDSPDTQYF | TGCGCCAGCAGCGTGGACAGTCCAGATACGCAGTATTTT
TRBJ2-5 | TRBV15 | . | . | CATSVGGQETQYF | TGTGCCACCAGCGTCGGGGGTCAGGAGACCCAGTACTTC
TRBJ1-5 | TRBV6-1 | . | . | CASSTQRDQPQHF | TGTGCCAGCAGTACTCAGCGGGATCAGCCCCAGCATTTT
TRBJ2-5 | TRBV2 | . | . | CASSDSLPVETQYF | TGTGCCAGCAGTGACTCGCTCCCAGTAGAGACCCAGTACTTC
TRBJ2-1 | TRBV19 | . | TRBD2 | CASSPGGDNEQFF | TGTGCCAGTAGTCCGGGAGGGGACAATGAGCAGTTCTTC
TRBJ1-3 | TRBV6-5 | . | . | CASRTGSGNTIYF | TGTGCCAGCAGGACAGGCTCTGGAAACACCATATATTTT
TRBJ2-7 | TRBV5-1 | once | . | CASSLKPPSYEQYF | TGCGCCAGCAGCTTGAAGCCACCGTCCTACGAGCAGTACTTC
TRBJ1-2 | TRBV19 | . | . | CASSIGSRGDGYTF | TGTGCCAGTAGTATAGGGTCCAGGGGTGATGGCTACACCTTC
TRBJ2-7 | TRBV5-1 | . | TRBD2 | CASSLLAGASYEQYF | TGCGCCAGCAGCTTGCTTGCGGGAGCATCCTACGAGCAGTACTTC
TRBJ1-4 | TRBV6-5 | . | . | CASSSGWGTNEKLFF | TGTGCCAGCAGTTCAGGGTGGGGAACTAATGAAAAACTGTTTTTT
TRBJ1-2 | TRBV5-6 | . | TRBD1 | CASSYPGTGLGAGYTF | TGTGCCAGCAGCTATCCCGGGACAGGGTTGGGAGCTGGCTACACCTTC
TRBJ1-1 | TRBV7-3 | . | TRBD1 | CASSRDSNTEAFF | TGTGCCAGCAGCCGGGACAGCAACACTGAAGCTTTCTTT
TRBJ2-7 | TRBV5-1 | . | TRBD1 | CASSPGTGGDEQYF | TGCGCCAGCAGCCCGGGGACAGGGGGCGACGAGCAGTACTTC
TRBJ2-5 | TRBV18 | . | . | CASSPAGTVYQETQYF | TGTGCCAGCTCACCAGCGGGGACAGTGTACCAAGAGACCCAGTACTTC
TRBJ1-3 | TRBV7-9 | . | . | CASSFWGVSAGNTIYF | TGTGCCAGCAGCTTTTGGGGGGTTTCGGCTGGAAACACCATATATTTT
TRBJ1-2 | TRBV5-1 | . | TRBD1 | CASSPDRGLSYGYTF | TGCGCCAGCAGCCCGGACAGGGGGCTGAGCTATGGCTACACCTTC
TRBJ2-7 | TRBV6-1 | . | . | CATHIDRISYEQYF | TGTGCCACCCACATTGACAGGATTTCCTACGAGCAGTACTTC
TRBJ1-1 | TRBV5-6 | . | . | CASSLGRAGENTEAFF | TGTGCCAGCAGCTTGGGTCGGGCAGGGGAAAACACTGAAGCTTTCTTT
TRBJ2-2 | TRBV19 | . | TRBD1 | CASSIDSGGDTGELFF | TGTGCCAGTAGTATAGATTCAGGGGGCGACACCGGGGAGCTGTTTTTT
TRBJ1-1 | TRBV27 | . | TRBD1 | CASSHRGSFTEAFF | TGTGCCAGCAGTCACAGGGGGAGCTTCACTGAAGCTTTCTTT
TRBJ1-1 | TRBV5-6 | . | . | CASSFSQGNTEAFF | TGTGCCAGCAGCTTCAGTCAGGGAAACACTGAAGCTTTCTTT
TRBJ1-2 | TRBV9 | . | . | CASSVVEGVIGGYTF | TGTGCCAGCAGCGTAGTTGAGGGTGTCATCGGTGGCTACACCTTC
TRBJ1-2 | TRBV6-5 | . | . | CASSPQWGGYGYTF | TGTGCCAGCAGTCCCCAGTGGGGGGGCTATGGCTACACCTTC
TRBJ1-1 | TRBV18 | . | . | CASSPPGAANTEAFF | TGTGCCAGCTCACCACCGGGGGCAGCGAACACTGAAGCTTTCTTT